The sequence of this T cell receptor (beta chain) was determined in a study of blood T cell repertoires in COVID-19. Study context: Donors in the United States, Italy and Spain gave samples during acute or convalescent COVID-19.

CDR1 is SGHNT, CDR2 YYREEE, per germline (reference sequence). This CDR3 spans 14 amino acids. V was shortened by 1 base and J by 1 base, with 8 bases between the two germline ends. Measured with immunoSEQ multiplex PCR; TCRdb has only the in-frame clones, and not every one. Here the sample spans roughly 200,000 clones, roughly 75% being singletons. Sequencing used peripheral blood. The source is a woman in her seventies with acute or convalescent COVID-19. The rearrangement links TRBV5-4 to TRBJ2-5; D is unresolved. The CDR3: CASSLFVSQETQYF. The CDR3, as DNA: TGTGCCAGCAGCTTGTTCGTCAGCCAAGAGACCCAGTACTTC.